The 9 T cell receptor beta chains below come from one sample, sequenced in a study of control samples from healthy donors and cancer patients. Some clones are missing from TCRdb's copy, which holds only in-frame ones; the method was immunoSEQ multiplex PCR. The table shows about 160,000 clones, with roughly 94% occurring only once. Source material: blood. The receptors originated from a woman between 35 and 50 years old in good health.

The CDR3 region is CASRSTGWHGELFF. As DNA, the CDR3 is TGTGCCAGCAGATCGACAGGGTGGCACGGGGAGCTGTTTTTT. The chain employs TRBV6-6 and TRBJ2-2; 7 nucleotides align to TRBD1. Germline CDR1 MNHNY, CDR2 SVGAGI (reference sequence). The CDR3 is 14 residues long. With V trimmed by 6 bases and J by 7 bases, 8 bases remained unmatched.

J is TRBJ1-2 and V is TRBV4-3, with D tentatively TRBD1 (6 bases). This CDR3 comprises 15 residues. The V gene's germline CDR1 is LGHNA and CDR2 YSLEER. V lost 4 bases and J 4 bases, leaving 16 bases between the germline ends. CDR3 region: CASSLNRVGGYGYTF. CDR3 in DNA: TGCGCCAGCAGCCTCAACAGGGTGGGCGGCTATGGCTACACCTTC.

The chain has TRBV12-5 and TRBJ1-2; D uncertain. There are 13 residues in the CDR3. CDR1 and CDR2 (germline): LGHNT, FRNRAP. Trimming took 1 base from V and 3 from J, leaving 6 bases between them. The CDR3 is CASGLDSYYGYTF. CDR3 sequence (DNA): TGTGCTAGTGGTTTGGACAGCTACTATGGCTACACCTTC.

This sequence joins TRBV4-3 and TRBJ2-2; D call uncertain. Between the trimmed V and J ends, which lost 4 bases and 1 base, there was a span of 1 base. The CDR3 has 12 residues. CDR1 and CDR2 from the germline V gene are LGHNA and YSLEER. The CDR3 region is CASSLNTGELFF. The CDR3, as DNA: TGCGCCAGCAGCCTGAACACCGGGGAGCTGTTTTTT.

The gene calls are TRBV13 and TRBJ1-2, with TRBD1 matching 7 bases. Germline loops: CDR1 PRHDT, CDR2 FYEKMQ (reference sequence). CDR3 length: 15 amino acids. Losses at the gene ends were 5 bases for V and 0 bases for J; bases not matched to a gene: 6. The CDR3 spells CASSPRDRPNYGYTF. The CDR3 DNA sequence: TGTGCCAGCAGCCCCCGGGACAGACCTAACTATGGCTACACCTTC.

The chain recombines TRBV9 with TRBJ2-7; 12 bases are a match to TRBD2. The J segment lost 2 bases and the V segment lost 0 bases, leaving 3 bases of the junction unmatched. Germline V gene data show CDR1 as SGDLS and CDR2 as YYNGEE. This CDR3 is built from 16 residues. The CDR3 spells CASSVGSSGGAYEQYF. DNA of the CDR3: TGTGCCAGCAGCGTAGGATCTAGCGGGGGGGCCTACGAGCAGTACTTC.

The CDR3 bases are TGTGCCAGTAGTATGGGGATAGCTCGGGGGTCCACAGATACGCAGTATTTT. Protein product: CASSMGIARGSTDTQYF. The chain employs TRBV19 and TRBJ2-3; D might be TRBD2 (6 bases). The CDR3 is made up of 17 amino acids. V dropped 3 bases and J dropped 2 bases, with 18 bases sitting between them. The germline V gene has CDR1 LNHDA and CDR2 SQIVND (reference sequence). The whole variable domain, filled in from reference TRBV19 and TRBJ2-3, reads DGGITQSPKYLFRKEGQNVTLSCEQNLNHDAMYWYRQDPGQGLRLIYYSQIVNDFQKGDIAEGYSVSREKKESFPLTVTSAQKNPTAFYLCASSMGIARGSTDTQYFGPGTRLTVL.

The CDR3 bases are TGCGCCAGCAGCTTGTACGGGACCGGGGAGCTGTTTTTT. Protein: CASSLYGTGELFF. The J gene is TRBJ2-2, the V gene TRBV5-1; D not resolved. V shed 1 base and J shed 5 bases, with 6 bases lying between them. The CDR3 contains 13 residues. The V gene's germline CDR1 is SGHRS and CDR2 YFSETQ.

The table lists this clone with a count of one. The chain combines TRBV5-4 with TRBJ1-2; 8 bases map to TRBD1. With 3 bases clipped from V and 4 bases from J, the junction kept 11 bases outside the gene matches. The length of the CDR3 is 16 residues. Germline V CDR1 and CDR2: SGHNT, YYREEE (reference sequence). The CDR3 DNA is TGTGCCAGCAGCTGGGGACAGGCCAACCTCCTCTATGGCTACACCTTC. Its protein is CASSWGQANLLYGYTF.